This TCR beta chain was documented in a study of early T cells in non-severe SARS-CoV-2 infection. Study as a whole: Sequencing was performed on bulk RNA from unsorted whole blood, leaving chains unpaired.

Unique molecular identifiers were added to individual cDNA molecules. TCRdb re-called the 5' RACE reads with MiXCR, one entry per CDR3 protein. Of tens of thousands of distinct CDR3 sequences in the sample, under 6.5% were seen once. CDR1 MDHEN and CDR2 SYDVKM come from the germline V gene. V lost 5 bases and J lost 6, with 8 bases in between. This CDR3 spans 11 amino acids. Findings and limits, study-wide: The VDJdb matching leaned toward anti-spike CD8 responses and overlooked private and CD4 specificities.

This clonotype appeared a single time. Its antigen is not known. This TCR was sampled from an adult who was a healthcare worker with PCR-confirmed SARS-CoV-2 infection or an uninfected control (not recorded which). Specimen: whole blood. This chain uses TRBV28 with TRBJ2-7; D remains unclear. The DNA of the CDR3 is TGTGCCAGCAGTCCCTACTTCGAGCAGTACTTC. This sequence encodes CASSPYFEQYF.